Below, one T cell receptor (beta chain) is given with its context. As yet, its antigen is unknown. CD8+CD57+ cell expansion, shown by flow cytometry, had occurred in the patients selected for sequencing. Blood sampling was performed on the patients, and none of them had received therapy by then. Deletions cut 4 bases from V and 4 bases from J, with 11 bases between. The CDR3 covers 13 residues. Germline CDR1 is DFQATT and CDR2 is SNEGSKA (reference sequence). The data originate from a study of CD8+CD57+ T cells in acquired aplastic anemia. Study background: The average for DNA from sorted CD4+ and CD8+ cells was 3.2 ug.

Whole-study results and caveats: Researchers report that around 31 CD8+ CDR3 sequences appeared in both patients and controls. Levels of CD8+ Simpson's diversity were not significantly distinct in patients versus controls.

TCR beta VDJ and CDR3 were profiled, and genomic DNA was the template. TCRdb re-analysed the reads in MiXCR, keeping a single row per CDR3 protein. Found here are around 170,000 distinct CDR3 sequences, more than 45% of them singletons; the top ten hold over 7.5%. The rearrangement joins TRBV20-1 to TRBJ2-1; D not resolved. Sequenced: sorted CD4+, CD8+, or CD8+CD57+ T cells (not recorded which) from PBMCs. The source of this sequence is a human donor with aplastic anemia. The CDR3 protein is CSATISGYNEQFF. The CDR3 nucleotides read TGCAGTGCTACTATTTCGGGTTACAATGAGCAGTTCTTC.